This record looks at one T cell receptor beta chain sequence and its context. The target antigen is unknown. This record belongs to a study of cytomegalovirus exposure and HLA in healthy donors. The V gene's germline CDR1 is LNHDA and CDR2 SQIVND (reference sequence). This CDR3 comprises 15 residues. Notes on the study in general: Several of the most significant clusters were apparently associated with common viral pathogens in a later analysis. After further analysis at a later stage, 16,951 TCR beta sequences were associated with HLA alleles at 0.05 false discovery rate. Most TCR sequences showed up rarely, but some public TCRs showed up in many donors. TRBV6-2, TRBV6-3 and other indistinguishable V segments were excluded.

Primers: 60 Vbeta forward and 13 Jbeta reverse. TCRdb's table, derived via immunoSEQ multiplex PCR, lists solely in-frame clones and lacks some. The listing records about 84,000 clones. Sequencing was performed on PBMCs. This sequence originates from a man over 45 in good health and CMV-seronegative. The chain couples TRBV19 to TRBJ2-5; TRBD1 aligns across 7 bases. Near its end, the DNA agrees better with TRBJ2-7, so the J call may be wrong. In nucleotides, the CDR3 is TGTGCCAGTAGTACAGAGACAGGGTATACCTACGAGCAGTACTTC. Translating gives CASSTETGYTYEQYF.